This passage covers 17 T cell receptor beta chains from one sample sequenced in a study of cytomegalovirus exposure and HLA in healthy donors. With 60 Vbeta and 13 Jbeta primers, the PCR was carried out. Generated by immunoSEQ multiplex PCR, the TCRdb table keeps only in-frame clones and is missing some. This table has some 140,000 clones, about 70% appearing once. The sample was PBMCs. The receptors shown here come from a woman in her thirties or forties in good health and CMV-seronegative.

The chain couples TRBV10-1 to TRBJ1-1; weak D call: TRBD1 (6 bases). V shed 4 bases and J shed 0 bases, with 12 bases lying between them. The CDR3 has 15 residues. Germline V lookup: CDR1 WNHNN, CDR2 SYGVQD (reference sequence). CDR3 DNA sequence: TGCGCCAGCAGTGGCCAGGGACACCTGAACACTGAAGCTTTCTTT. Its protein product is CASSGQGHLNTEAFF.

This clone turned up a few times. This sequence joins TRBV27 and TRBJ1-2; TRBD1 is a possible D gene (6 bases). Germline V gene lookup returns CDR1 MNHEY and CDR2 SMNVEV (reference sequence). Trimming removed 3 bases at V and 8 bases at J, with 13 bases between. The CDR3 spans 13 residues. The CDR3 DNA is TGTGCCAGCAGTTTCGACAGGTTCGACGGCTACACCTTC. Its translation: CASSFDRFDGYTF.

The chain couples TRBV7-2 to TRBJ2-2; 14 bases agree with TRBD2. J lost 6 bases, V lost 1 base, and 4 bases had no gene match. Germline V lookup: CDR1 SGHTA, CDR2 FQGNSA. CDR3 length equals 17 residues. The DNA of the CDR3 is TGTGCCAGCAGCTTAGGACTAGCGGGGGGGATCGCCGGGGAGCTGTTTTTT. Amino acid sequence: CASSLGLAGGIAGELFF. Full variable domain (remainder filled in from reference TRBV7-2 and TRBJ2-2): GAGVSQSPSNKVTEKGKDVELRCDPISGHTALYWYRQSLGQGLEFLIYFQGNSAPDKSGLPSDRFSAERTGGSVSTLTIQRTQQEDSAVYLCASSLGLAGGIAGELFFGEGSRLTVL.

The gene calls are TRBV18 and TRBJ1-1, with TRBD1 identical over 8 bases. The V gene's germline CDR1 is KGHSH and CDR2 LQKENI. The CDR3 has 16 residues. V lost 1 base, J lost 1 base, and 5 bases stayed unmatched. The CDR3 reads CASSPQMTGANTEAFF. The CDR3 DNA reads TGTGCCAGCTCACCACAGATGACAGGGGCGAACACTGAAGCTTTCTTT. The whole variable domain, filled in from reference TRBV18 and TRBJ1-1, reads NAGVMQNPRHLVRRRGQEARLRCSPMKGHSHVYWYRQLPEEGLKFMVYLQKENIIDESGMPKERFSAEFPKEGPSILRIQQVVRGDSAAYFCASSPQMTGANTEAFFGQGTRLTVV.

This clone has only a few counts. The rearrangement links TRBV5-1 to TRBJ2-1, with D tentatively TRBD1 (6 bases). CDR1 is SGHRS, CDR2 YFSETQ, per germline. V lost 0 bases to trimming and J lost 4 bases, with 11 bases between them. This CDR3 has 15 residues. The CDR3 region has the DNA TGCGCCAGCAGCTTGGGGGACACCCGATACAATGAGCAGTTCTTC. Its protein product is CASSLGDTRYNEQFF.

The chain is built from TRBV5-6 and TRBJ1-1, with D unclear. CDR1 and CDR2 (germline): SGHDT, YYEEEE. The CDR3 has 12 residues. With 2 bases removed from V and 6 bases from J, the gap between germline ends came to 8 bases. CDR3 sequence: CASSFPGAEAFF. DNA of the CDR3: TGTGCCAGCAGCTTTCCCGGGGCTGAAGCTTTCTTT.

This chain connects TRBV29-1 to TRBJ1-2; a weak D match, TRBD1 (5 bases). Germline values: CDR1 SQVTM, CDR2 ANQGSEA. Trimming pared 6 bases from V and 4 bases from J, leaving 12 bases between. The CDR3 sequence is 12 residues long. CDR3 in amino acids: CSVGEVGYGYTF. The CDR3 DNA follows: TGCAGCGTAGGGGAGGTGGGCTATGGCTACACCTTC.

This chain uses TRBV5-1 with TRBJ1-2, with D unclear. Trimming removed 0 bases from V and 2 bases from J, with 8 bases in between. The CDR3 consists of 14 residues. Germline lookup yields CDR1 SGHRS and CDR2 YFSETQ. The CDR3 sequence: CASSLDGENYGYTF. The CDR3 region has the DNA TGCGCCAGCAGCTTGGACGGGGAAAACTATGGCTACACCTTC.

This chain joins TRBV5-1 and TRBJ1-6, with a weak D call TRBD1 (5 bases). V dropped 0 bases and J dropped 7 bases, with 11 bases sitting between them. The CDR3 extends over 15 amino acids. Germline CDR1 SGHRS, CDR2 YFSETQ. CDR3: CASSLGVRVNSPLHF. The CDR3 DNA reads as TGCGCCAGCAGCTTGGGGGTCAGGGTAAATTCACCCCTCCACTTT.

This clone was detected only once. In nucleotides, the CDR3 is TGTGCCAGCTCACCTTCAAACAGGGAGACTGAAGCTTTCTTT. It specifies CASSPSNRETEAFF. V and J are TRBV18 and TRBJ1-1, with D possibly TRBD1 on 6 matching bases. The ends were cut back, 3 bases at V and 5 bases at J, with 13 bases in the middle. Germline V lookup: CDR1 KGHSH, CDR2 LQKENI. The length of the CDR3 is 14 residues.

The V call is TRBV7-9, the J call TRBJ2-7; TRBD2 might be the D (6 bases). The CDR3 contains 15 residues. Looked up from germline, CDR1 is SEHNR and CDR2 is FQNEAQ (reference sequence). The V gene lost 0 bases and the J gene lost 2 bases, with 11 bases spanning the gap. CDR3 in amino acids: CASSLAGGAAYEQYF. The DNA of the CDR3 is TGTGCCAGCAGCTTAGCCGGAGGGGCAGCCTACGAGCAGTACTTC. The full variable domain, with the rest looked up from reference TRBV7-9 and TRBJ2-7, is DTGVSQNPRHKITKRGQNVTFRCDPISEHNRLYWYRQTLGQGPEFLTYFQNEAQLEKSRLLSDRFSAERPKGSFSTLEIQRTEQGDSAMYLCASSLAGGAAYEQYFGPGTRLTVT.

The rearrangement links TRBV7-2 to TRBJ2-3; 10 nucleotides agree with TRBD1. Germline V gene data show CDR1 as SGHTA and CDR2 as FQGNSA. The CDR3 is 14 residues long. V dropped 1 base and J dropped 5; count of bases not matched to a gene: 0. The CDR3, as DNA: TGTGCCAGCAGCTTAGGGACAGGGGGAGATACGCAGTATTTT. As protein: CASSLGTGGDTQYF.

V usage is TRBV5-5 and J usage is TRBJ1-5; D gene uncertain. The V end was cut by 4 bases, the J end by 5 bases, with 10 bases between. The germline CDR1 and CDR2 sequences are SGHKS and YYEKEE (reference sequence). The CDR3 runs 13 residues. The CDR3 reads CASSQLRDQPQHF. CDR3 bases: TGTGCCAGCAGCCAATTGAGGGATCAGCCCCAGCATTTT. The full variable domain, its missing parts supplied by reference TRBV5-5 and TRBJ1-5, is DAGVTQSPTHLIKTRGQQVTLRCSPISGHKSVSWYQQVLGQGPQFIFQYYEKEERGRGNFPDRFSARQFPNYSSELNVNALLLGDSALYLCASSQLRDQPQHFGDGTRLSIL.

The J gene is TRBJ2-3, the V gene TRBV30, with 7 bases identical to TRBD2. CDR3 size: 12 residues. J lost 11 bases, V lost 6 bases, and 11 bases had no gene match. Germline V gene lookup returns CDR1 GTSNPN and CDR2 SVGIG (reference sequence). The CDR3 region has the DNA TGTGCCTGCCCCCTTGCTAGCGGCCAGCAGTATTTT. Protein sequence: CACPLASGQQYF.

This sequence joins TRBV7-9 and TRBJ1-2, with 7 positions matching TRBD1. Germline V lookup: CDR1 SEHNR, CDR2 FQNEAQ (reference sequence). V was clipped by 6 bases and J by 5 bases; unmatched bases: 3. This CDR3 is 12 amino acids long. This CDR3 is CASSRDSYGYTF. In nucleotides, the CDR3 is TGTGCCAGCAGTCGGGACAGTTATGGCTACACCTTC.

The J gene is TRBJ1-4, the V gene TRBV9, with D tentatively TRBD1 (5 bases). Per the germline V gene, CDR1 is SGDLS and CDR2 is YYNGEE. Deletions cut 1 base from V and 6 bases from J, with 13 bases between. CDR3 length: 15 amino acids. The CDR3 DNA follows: TGTGCCAGCAGCGTAAGGGGCAGAACCCATGAAAAACTGTTTTTT. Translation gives CASSVRGRTHEKLFF.

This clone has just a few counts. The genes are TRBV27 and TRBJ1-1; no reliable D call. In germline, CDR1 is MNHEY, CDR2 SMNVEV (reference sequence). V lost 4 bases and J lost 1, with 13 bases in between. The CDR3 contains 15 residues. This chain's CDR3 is CASSSLVVGNTEAFF. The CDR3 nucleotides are TGTGCCAGCAGTTCCCTCGTAGTCGGGAACACTGAAGCTTTCTTT.